Each of the 29 T cell receptor beta chains below was sequenced from the same sample in a study of blood T cells in healthy people across ages. Through a sample-barcoded 5' primer and a J-beta primer mix, a second PCR was run for 7 to 11 cycles. MiXCR was run by TCRdb on the 5' RACE reads, yielding one entry per CDR3 protein. The sample holds roughly 1.7 million distinct CDR3 sequences; roughly 30% are singletons and the top ten take around 11%. The specimen sequenced was blood. These receptor sequences come from a woman aged 25 to 39 in good health.

This clonotype was counted a few times. In DNA, the CDR3 is TGTGCCACCAGGGCACAGGGGGCCACTGAAGCTTTCTTT. This sequence encodes CATRAQGATEAFF. This sequence joins TRBV24-1 and TRBJ1-1; 9 nucleotides align to TRBD1. This CDR3 has 13 amino acids. The trim removed 7 bases at V and 4 bases at J, leaving 3 bases unmatched. Germline V gene lookup returns CDR1 KGHDR and CDR2 SFDVKD.

This chain uses TRBV29-1 with TRBJ1-1; D unresolved. The germline V and J ends were trimmed by 3 bases and 7 bases, with 12 bases remaining between them. Germline CDR1 SQVTM, CDR2 ANQGSEA. This CDR3 has 12 amino acids. This CDR3 is CSVENPRGEAFF. DNA for the CDR3: TGCAGCGTTGAGAACCCACGCGGTGAAGCTTTCTTT.

This clonotype was counted a few times. The chain joins TRBV25-1 to TRBJ2-7; possibly TRBD1 for D (5 bases). Trimming removed 6 bases from V and 1 base from J, with 13 bases in between. CDR3 length: 14 amino acids. Germline-derived CDR1 and CDR2 are MGHDK and SYGVNS. The DNA of the CDR3 is TGTGCCAGCAGCCCGGCAGGGTGGTCCTACGAGCAGTACTTC. Its protein product is CASSPAGWSYEQYF.

Comment on this clonotype: At one boundary the junction diverges from the germline segment, which might be a read error. This sequence joins TRBV28 and TRBJ2-5; TRBD2 matches at 7 bases. This CDR3 has 16 residues. Germline values: CDR1 MDHEN, CDR2 SYDVKM. The CDR3 reads CACSFTLRGRQETQYF. The DNA of the CDR3 is TGTGCCTGCAGTTTTACGTTACGCGGGAGACAAGAGACCCAGTACTTC.

The chain employs TRBV20-1 and TRBJ2-1; 7 nucleotides agree with TRBD2. The length of the CDR3 is 14 residues. J gave up 5 bases and V 6 bases, and 10 bases lay outside the gene matches. Germline CDR1 DFQATT, CDR2 SNEGSKA (reference sequence). The CDR3, as DNA: TGCAGTGCCCCGGTCGAGCGGGGTGACAATGAGCAGTTCTTC. Residues: CSAPVERGDNEQFF.

Only a few counts were recorded for this clonotype. V gene TRBV3-1 combines with J gene TRBJ2-7, with TRBD2 matching over 9 bases. The CDR3 spans 16 residues. Germline V gives CDR1 LGHDT, CDR2 YNNKEL (reference sequence). The junction had 8 bases not matched to a gene; V was cut back by 3 bases and J by 2 bases. The CDR3 spells CASSHIWGLAPYEQYF. In DNA, the CDR3 is TGTGCCAGCAGCCATATCTGGGGACTAGCTCCCTACGAGCAGTACTTC.

This clonotype was seen at least ten times. V is TRBV6-2 or TRBV6-3 and J is TRBJ2-5, with D unclear. This CDR3 region has 12 residues. Trimming pared 0 bases from V and 2 bases from J, leaving 1 base between. Germline V lookup: CDR1 MNHEY, CDR2 SVGEGT. The CDR3 reads CASSYSQETQYF. For the CDR3, the DNA is TGTGCCAGCAGTTACTCACAAGAGACCCAGTACTTC.

The J gene is TRBJ1-1, the V gene TRBV12-3 or TRBV12-4, with D hard to call. The CDR3 extends over 14 amino acids. V shed 3 bases and J shed 7 bases, with 15 bases lying between them. DNA for the CDR3: TGTGCCAGCAGTTTGGGGTTCGGGCAGGTTGAAGCTTTCTTT. Encoded protein: CASSLGFGQVEAFF.

With respect to this clonotype: It may be a read error: a sequence one base away is much more abundant. The chain recombines TRBV7-9 with TRBJ2-3; D is unresolved. CDR3 size: 13 residues. Trimming pared 7 bases from V and 5 bases from J, leaving 13 bases between. Germline V gene sequence: CDR1 SEHNR, CDR2 FQNEAQ (reference sequence). CDR3 loop: CASNPRLGDTQYF. The CDR3 DNA follows: TGTGCCAGCAACCCCCGCCTAGGAGATACGCAGTATTTT.

The gene calls are TRBV20-1 and TRBJ1-1; no clear D gene. Germline CDR1 and CDR2: DFQATT and SNEGSKA (reference sequence). The length of the CDR3 is 15 residues. Trimming removed 3 bases at V and 0 bases at J, with 14 bases between. This CDR3 is CSASWQFYMNTEAFF. CDR3 bases: TGCAGTGCTAGCTGGCAGTTTTACATGAACACTGAAGCTTTCTTT.

The V call is TRBV3-1, the J call TRBJ2-3; possible D gene TRBD2, 6 bases. Deletions cut 4 bases from V and 3 bases from J, with 17 bases between. The CDR3 is 16 residues long. CDR1 and CDR2 (germline): LGHDT, YNNKEL (reference sequence). The CDR3 DNA sequence: TGTGCCAGCAGCCCTCAAGGGACTCGGGGAACAGATACGCAGTATTTT. Residues: CASSPQGTRGTDTQYF.

The gene calls are TRBV6-6 and TRBJ2-6, with unresolved D. There are 14 residues in the CDR3. V was trimmed by 7 bases and J by 3 bases, leaving 10 bases between them. The germline gives CDR1 MNHNY, CDR2 SVGAGI (reference sequence). Here the CDR3 reads CASNPRYGANVLTF. Written as DNA, the CDR3 is TGTGCCAGCAACCCACGCTATGGGGCCAACGTCCTGACTTTC.

The rearrangement links TRBV10-3 to TRBJ1-5; 8 bases map to TRBD1. The CDR3 consists of 13 residues. Trimming at V came to 6 bases and at J to 3 bases, leaving 1 base not matched to a gene. CDR1 is ENHRY, CDR2 SYGVKD, per germline. DNA of the CDR3: TGTGCCATCAGGACAGGGGTCAATCAGCCCCAGCATTTT. It specifies CAIRTGVNQPQHF.

This clonotype was found a few times. CDR3 region: CASSPAGQGDSPLHF. In DNA form, the CDR3 reads TGTGCCAGCAGCCCCGCCGGACAGGGGGATTCACCCCTCCACTTT. This rearrangement joins TRBV6-6 to TRBJ1-6; TRBD1 matches 10 bases. The CDR3 has 15 residues. Germline CDR1 is MNHNY and CDR2 is SVGAGI (reference sequence). Unmatched junction bases numbered 7, after V lost 6 bases and J lost 8 bases.

CDR3 loop: CASSSRTGGVNYGYTF. The CDR3, as DNA: TGTGCCAGCAGCTCTCGGACAGGGGGAGTTAACTATGGCTACACCTTC. The chain carries TRBV9 and TRBJ1-2; TRBD1 matches at 10 bases. The V gene's germline CDR1 is SGDLS and CDR2 YYNGEE. Trimming took 4 bases from V and 1 from J; bases not matched to a gene: 7. The CDR3 runs 16 residues.

The chain employs TRBV29-1 and TRBJ1-1, with unresolved D. CDR3 length: 15 amino acids. The germline V gene has CDR1 SQVTM and CDR2 ANQGSEA. V was trimmed by 6 bases and J by 5 bases, leaving 22 bases between them. The CDR3 DNA reads as TGCAGCGTGGCCGGTGGGTCTGGTGAAGGAACTGAAGCTTTCTTT. Translating gives CSVAGGSGEGTEAFF.

The rearrangement uses TRBV28 and TRBJ1-5, with 9 bases lining up with TRBD1. The V gene end was trimmed by 6 bases and the J gene end by 3 bases; junction bases not matched to a gene: 6. Germline CDR1 MDHEN, CDR2 SYDVKM. The CDR3 loop spans 15 amino acids. CDR3 region: CASSIGQGNNQPQHF. The CDR3 DNA reads as TGTGCCAGCAGCATAGGACAGGGGAACAATCAGCCCCAGCATTTT.

A few counts support this clonotype. A much larger clonotype is one base distant, so this may be a read error. The V and J genes are TRBV6-2 or TRBV6-3 and TRBJ2-3; D ambiguous. This CDR3 has 14 amino acids. Germline CDR1 is MNHEY and CDR2 is SVGEGT. CDR3 amino acids: CAGSLSNTADTQYF. The CDR3 nucleotides are TGTGCCGGCAGTTTAAGTAACACCGCAGATACGCAGTATTTT.

The J gene is TRBJ2-1, the V gene TRBV6-5; TRBD1 matches 12 bases. Germline CDR1 MNHEY, CDR2 SVGAGI. The CDR3 runs to 16 residues. The junction had 10 bases not matched to a gene; V was cut back by 5 bases and J by 8 bases. CDR3 sequence: CASSQTGTGGQHEQFF. DNA for the CDR3: TGTGCCAGCAGTCAAACCGGGACAGGGGGCCAGCATGAGCAGTTCTTC.

This clonotype was observed a handful of times. The chain recombines TRBV7-9 with TRBJ2-3; D call uncertain. V was shortened by 1 base and J by 6 bases, with 8 bases between the two germline ends. The CDR3 has 13 residues. CDR1 is SEHNR, CDR2 FQNEAQ, per germline (reference sequence). CDR3 protein: CASSLVVKDTQYF. For the CDR3, the DNA is TGTGCCAGCAGCTTAGTTGTCAAGGATACGCAGTATTTT.

The chain is built from TRBV3-1 and TRBJ2-4; a possible D gene is TRBD2 (5 bases). From germline, CDR1 is LGHDT and CDR2 YNNKEL (reference sequence). The CDR3 extends over 15 amino acids. Trimming took 2 bases from V and 4 from J, leaving 12 bases between them. As DNA, the CDR3 is TGTGCCAGCAGCCAACCGATCGGGGTGAAAAACATTCAGTACTTC. Translated, it gives CASSQPIGVKNIQYF.

This clonotype was observed a few times. This chain connects TRBV18 to TRBJ2-1; tentatively, D is TRBD1 (6 bases). The CDR3 spans 17 residues. From germline, CDR1 is KGHSH and CDR2 LQKENI. The V end was cut by 0 bases, the J end by 4 bases, with 16 bases between. CDR3 region: CASSPPAAGAAYNEQFF. The CDR3 coding sequence is TGTGCCAGCTCACCACCGGCGGCAGGGGCGGCATACAATGAGCAGTTCTTC. The variable domain in full, with the rest retrieved from reference TRBV18 and TRBJ2-1, is NAGVMQNPRHLVRRRGQEARLRCSPMKGHSHVYWYRQLPEEGLKFMVYLQKENIIDESGMPKERFSAEFPKEGPSILRIQQVVRGDSAAYFCASSPPAAGAAYNEQFFGPGTRLTVL.

This clonotype has at least ten counts. Relative to the germline gene, one junction end is altered; a read error may explain this. The CDR3 coding sequence is TGTGCCACCAGTCCGGGACAGGAGTACATTGAGCAGTTCTTC. Its protein is CATSPGQEYIEQFF. The V call is TRBV24-1, the J call TRBJ2-1, with TRBD1 matching over 8 bases. The CDR3 is made up of 14 amino acids. The germline V gene encodes CDR1 KGHDR and CDR2 SFDVKD.

The rearrangement joins TRBV2 to TRBJ2-7; D gene uncertain. Trimming pared 1 base from V and 6 bases from J, leaving 13 bases between. The CDR3 sequence is 14 residues long. Germline assignment: CDR1 SNHLY and CDR2 FYNNEI. CDR3: CASSEEYSVPEQYF. The CDR3 bases are TGTGCCAGCAGTGAAGAGTATTCCGTACCCGAGCAGTACTTC.

The rearrangement joins TRBV6-5 to TRBJ2-4; TRBD2 aligns across 8 bases. Germline loops: CDR1 MNHEY, CDR2 SVGAGI. The CDR3 runs 18 residues. The ends lost 2 bases at V and 1 base at J; junction bases unmatched: 10. CDR3 in amino acids: CASSYAPSGPPAKNIQYF. The CDR3 nucleotides read TGTGCCAGCAGTTACGCGCCTAGCGGGCCCCCCGCCAAAAACATTCAGTACTTC.

The rearrangement uses TRBV20-1 and TRBJ2-5; 7 nucleotides line up with TRBD2. Germline V lookup: CDR1 DFQATT, CDR2 SNEGSKA (reference sequence). Trimming removed 5 bases from V and 2 bases from J; junction bases left unmatched: 11. This CDR3 is built from 15 residues. CDR3 DNA: TGCAGTGCTGCCCCCGGGACTAAGAGACAAGAGACCCAGTACTTC. As protein: CSAAPGTKRQETQYF.

V is TRBV6-2 or TRBV6-3 and J is TRBJ2-7, with 9 bases lining up with TRBD2. CDR1 is MNHEY, CDR2 SVGEGT, per germline. V was pared by 7 bases and J by 4 bases, with 8 bases of the junction left unmatched. The CDR3 is 14 residues long. The CDR3 bases are TGTGCCAGCAAGTCTAGCGGGAAGGGTTACGAGCAGTACTTC. Its protein is CASKSSGKGYEQYF.

The chain has TRBV7-9 and TRBJ1-1; a weak D match, TRBD1 (6 bases). The germline V and J ends were trimmed by 7 bases and 3 bases, with 12 bases remaining between them. The CDR3 is 13 amino acids. Germline V gene lookup returns CDR1 SEHNR and CDR2 FQNEAQ (reference sequence). CDR3 in amino acids: CASTWGGDTEAFF. CDR3 sequence (DNA): TGTGCCAGCACCTGGGGGGGCGACACTGAAGCTTTCTTT.

The chain links TRBV11-2 to TRBJ2-7; 9 nucleotides match TRBD1. The V gene end was trimmed by 5 bases and the J gene end by 4 bases; junction bases not matched to a gene: 12. The germline V gene has CDR1 SGHAT and CDR2 FQNNGV. CDR3 length: 16 residues. As DNA, the CDR3 is TGTGCCAGCAGCCGTATACCGGGACAGGGAAGTTACGAGCAGTACTTC. Protein: CASSRIPGQGSYEQYF. Based on the CDR3 plus reference TRBV11-2 and TRBJ2-7, the full variable domain is EAGVAQSPRYKIIEKRQSVAFWCNPISGHATLYWYQQILGQGPKLLIQFQNNGVVDDSQLPKDRFSAERLKGVDSTLKIQPAKLEDSAVYLCASSRIPGQGSYEQYFGPGTRLTVT.